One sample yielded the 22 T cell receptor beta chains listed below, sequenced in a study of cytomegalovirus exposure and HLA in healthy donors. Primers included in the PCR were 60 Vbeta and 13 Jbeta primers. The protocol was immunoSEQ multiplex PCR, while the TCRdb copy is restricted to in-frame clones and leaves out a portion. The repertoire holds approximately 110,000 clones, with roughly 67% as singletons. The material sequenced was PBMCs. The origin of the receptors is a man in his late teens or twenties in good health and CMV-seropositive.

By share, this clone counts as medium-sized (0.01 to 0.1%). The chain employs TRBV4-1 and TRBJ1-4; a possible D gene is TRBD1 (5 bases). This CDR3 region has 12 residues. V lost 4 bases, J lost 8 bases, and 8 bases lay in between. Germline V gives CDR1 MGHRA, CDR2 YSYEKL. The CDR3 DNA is TGCGCCAGCAGCCCGTGGACAGAAAAACTGTTTTTT. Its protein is CASSPWTEKLFF.

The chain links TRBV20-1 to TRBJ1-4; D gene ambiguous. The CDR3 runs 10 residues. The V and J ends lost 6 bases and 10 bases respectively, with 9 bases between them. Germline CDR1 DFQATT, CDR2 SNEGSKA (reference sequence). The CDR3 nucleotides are TGCAGTGCCTATCGAGGAAAACTGTTTTTT. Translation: CSAYRGKLFF.

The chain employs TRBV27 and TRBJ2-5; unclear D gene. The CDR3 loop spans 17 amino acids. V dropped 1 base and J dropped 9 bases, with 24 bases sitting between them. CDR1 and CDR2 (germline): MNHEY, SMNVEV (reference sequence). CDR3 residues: CASSLYSWWVWLEAQYF. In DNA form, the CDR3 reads TGTGCCAGCAGTTTATATTCTTGGTGGGTCTGGCTTGAGGCCCAGTACTTC.

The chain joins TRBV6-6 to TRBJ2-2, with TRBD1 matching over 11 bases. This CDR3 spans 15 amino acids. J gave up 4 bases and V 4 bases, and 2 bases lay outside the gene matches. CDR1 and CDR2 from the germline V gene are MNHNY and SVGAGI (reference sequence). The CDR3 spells CASSSGQGATGELFF. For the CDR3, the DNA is TGTGCCAGCAGTTCCGGACAGGGGGCCACCGGGGAGCTGTTTTTT.

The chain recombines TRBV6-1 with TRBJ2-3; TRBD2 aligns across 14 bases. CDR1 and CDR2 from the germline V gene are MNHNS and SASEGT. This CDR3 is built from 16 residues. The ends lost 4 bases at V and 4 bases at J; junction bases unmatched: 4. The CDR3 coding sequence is TGTGCCAGCAGTGGGGGGACTAGCGGGGGCGCAGATACGCAGTATTTT. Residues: CASSGGTSGGADTQYF.

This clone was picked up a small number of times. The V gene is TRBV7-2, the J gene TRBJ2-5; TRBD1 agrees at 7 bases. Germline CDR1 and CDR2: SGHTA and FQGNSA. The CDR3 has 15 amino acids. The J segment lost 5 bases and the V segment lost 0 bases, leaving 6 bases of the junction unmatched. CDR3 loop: CASSLAGQGDETQYF. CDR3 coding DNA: TGTGCCAGCAGCTTAGCGGGGCAGGGGGATGAGACCCAGTACTTC.

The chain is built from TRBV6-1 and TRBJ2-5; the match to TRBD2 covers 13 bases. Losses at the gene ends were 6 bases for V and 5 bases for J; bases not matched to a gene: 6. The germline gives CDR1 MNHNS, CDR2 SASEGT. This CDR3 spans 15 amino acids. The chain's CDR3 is CASSETSGGFETQYF. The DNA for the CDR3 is TGTGCCAGCAGCGAGACTAGCGGGGGGTTTGAGACCCAGTACTTC.

The CDR3 loop reads CSVEDFGGQVGYTF. The CDR3 region has the DNA TGCAGCGTTGAAGATTTCGGCGGACAAGTTGGCTACACCTTC. The chain is built from TRBV29-1 and TRBJ1-2; perhaps TRBD1 as D (5 bases). Germline V gene sequence: CDR1 SQVTM, CDR2 ANQGSEA. V lost 0 bases to trimming and J lost 7 bases, with 15 bases between them. The CDR3 is 14 amino acids.

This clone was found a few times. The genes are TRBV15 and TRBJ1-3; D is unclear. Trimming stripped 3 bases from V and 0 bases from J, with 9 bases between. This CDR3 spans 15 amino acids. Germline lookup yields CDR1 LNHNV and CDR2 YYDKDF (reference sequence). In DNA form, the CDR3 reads TGTGCCACCAGCAGGTCCCCAAACTCTGGAAACACCATATATTTT. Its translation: CATSRSPNSGNTIYF. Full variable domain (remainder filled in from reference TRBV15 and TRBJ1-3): DAMVIQNPRYQVTQFGKPVTLSCSQTLNHNVMYWYQQKSSQAPKLLFHYYDKDFNNEADTPDNFQSRRPNTSFCFLDIRSPGLGDTAMYLCATSRSPNSGNTIYFGEGSWLTVV.

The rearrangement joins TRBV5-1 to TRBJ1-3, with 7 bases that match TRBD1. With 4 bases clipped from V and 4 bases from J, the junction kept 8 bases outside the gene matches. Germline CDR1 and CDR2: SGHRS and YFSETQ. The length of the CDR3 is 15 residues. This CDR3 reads CASSLTGIGGNTIYF. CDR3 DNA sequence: TGCGCCAGCAGCCTGACAGGGATTGGCGGAAACACCATATATTTT.

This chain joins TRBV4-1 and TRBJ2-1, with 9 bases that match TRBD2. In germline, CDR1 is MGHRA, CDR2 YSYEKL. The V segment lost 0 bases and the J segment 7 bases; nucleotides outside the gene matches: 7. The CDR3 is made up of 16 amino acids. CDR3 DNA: TGCGCCAGCAGCCAAGATCCCCTGGCGGGGGGGAATGAGCAGTTCTTC. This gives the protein CASSQDPLAGGNEQFF.

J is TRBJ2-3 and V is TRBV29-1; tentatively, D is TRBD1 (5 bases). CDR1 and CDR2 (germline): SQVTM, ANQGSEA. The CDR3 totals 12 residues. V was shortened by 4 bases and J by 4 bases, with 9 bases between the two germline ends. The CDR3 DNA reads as TGCAGCGTTGCTGTAGGGGCAGATACGCAGTATTTT. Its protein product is CSVAVGADTQYF.

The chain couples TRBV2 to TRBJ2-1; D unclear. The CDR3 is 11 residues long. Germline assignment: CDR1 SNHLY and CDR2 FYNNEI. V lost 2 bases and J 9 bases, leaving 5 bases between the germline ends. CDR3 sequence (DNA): TGTGCCAGCAGTGAAATTAGTGAGCAGTTCTTC. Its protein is CASSEISEQFF.

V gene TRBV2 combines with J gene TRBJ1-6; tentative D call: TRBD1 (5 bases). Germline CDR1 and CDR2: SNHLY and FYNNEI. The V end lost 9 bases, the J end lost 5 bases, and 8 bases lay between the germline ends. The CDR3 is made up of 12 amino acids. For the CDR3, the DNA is TGTGCCAGAAAGACAGATAATTCACCCCTCCACTTT. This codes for CARKTDNSPLHF.

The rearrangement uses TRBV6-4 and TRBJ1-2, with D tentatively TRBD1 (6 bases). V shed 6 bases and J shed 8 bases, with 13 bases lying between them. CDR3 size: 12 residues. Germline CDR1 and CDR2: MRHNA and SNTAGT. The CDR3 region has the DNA TGTGCCAGCAGAACAGGGACCAGGGGCTACACCTTC. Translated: CASRTGTRGYTF.

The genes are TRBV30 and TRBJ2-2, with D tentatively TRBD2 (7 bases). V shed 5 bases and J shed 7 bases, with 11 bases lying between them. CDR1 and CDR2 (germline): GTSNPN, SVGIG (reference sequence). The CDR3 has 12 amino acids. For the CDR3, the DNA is TGTGCCTGGCGAGGGGGGGGCGGGGAGCTGTTTTTT. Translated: CAWRGGGGELFF.

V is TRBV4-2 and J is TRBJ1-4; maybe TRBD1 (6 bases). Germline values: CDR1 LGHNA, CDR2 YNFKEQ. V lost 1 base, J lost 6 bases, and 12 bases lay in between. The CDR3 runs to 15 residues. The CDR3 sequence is CASSQGEQGDEKLFF. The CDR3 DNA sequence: TGTGCCAGCAGCCAAGGAGAACAGGGTGATGAAAAACTGTTTTTT.

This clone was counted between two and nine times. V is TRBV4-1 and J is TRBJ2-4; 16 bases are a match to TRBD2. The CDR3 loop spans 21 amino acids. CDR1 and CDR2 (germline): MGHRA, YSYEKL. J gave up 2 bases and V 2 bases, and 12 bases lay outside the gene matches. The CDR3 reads CASSQPGLAGGLNYPKNIQYF. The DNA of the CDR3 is TGCGCCAGCAGCCAACCGGGACTAGCGGGGGGGCTTAATTATCCCAAAAACATTCAGTACTTC.

This chain's CDR3 is CASRNRTEEGNQPQHF. In DNA, the CDR3 is TGTGCCAGCAGAAACAGAACAGAGGAGGGCAATCAGCCCCAGCATTTT. The V and J genes are TRBV7-3 and TRBJ1-5, with D unresolved. From germline, CDR1 is SGHTA and CDR2 FQGTGA. There are 16 residues in the CDR3. Trimming stripped 6 bases from V and 2 bases from J, with 17 bases between.

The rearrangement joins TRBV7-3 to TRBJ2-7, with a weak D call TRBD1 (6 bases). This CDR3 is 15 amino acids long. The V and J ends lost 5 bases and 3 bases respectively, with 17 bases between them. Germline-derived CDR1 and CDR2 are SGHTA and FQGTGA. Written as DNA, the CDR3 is TGTGCCAGCAGCCAACAGGGCCTTTTCGACTACGAGCAGTACGTC. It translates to CASSQQGLFDYEQYV.

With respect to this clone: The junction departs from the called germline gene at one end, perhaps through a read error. This chain's CDR3 is CASSYSNRGNTEASF. Written as DNA, the CDR3 is TGTGCCAGCAGTTACTCTAACAGGGGAAACACTGAAGCTTCCTTT. The rearrangement uses TRBV6-5 and TRBJ1-1, with 7 bases that match TRBD1. The CDR3 runs 15 residues. Per germline, CDR1 MNHEY and CDR2 SVGAGI.

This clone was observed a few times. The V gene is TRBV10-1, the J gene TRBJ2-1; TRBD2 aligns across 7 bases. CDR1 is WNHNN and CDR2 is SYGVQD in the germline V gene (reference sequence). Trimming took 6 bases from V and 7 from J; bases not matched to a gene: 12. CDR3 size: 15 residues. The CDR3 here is CASSAGGGASNEQFF. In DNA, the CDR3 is TGCGCCAGCAGCGCCGGGGGAGGGGCCTCAAATGAGCAGTTCTTC.